The 22 T cell receptor delta chains below come from one sample, sequenced in a study of gamma-delta chains in newborns, infants, children. TCRdb fed the reads to CATT. Of under 5,000 delta-chain clones in the sample, approximately 4.3% were seen once. Sample: blood. These receptors originate from a child who was a newborn, infant or young child, either healthy, febrile or measles-vaccinated (not recorded which).

This clone came up a few times. This may stem from a read error, because a much larger clone lies one nucleotide away. The V gene is TRDV2, the J gene TRDJ1, with 8 bases matching TRDD3. The CDR3 has 19 residues. Germline-derived CDR1 and CDR2 are GEAIGNYY and EKD. DNA of the CDR3: TGTGCCTGTGACACCGTGGGGTTACTGGGGGGTACGTACACCGATAAACTCACCTTT. As protein: CACDTVGLLGGTYTDKLTF.

This clone occurred a few times. Other DNA sequences in this specimen translate into the identical CDR3. The chain is built from TRDV2 and TRDJ1; maybe TRDD3 (6 bases). The germline CDR1 and CDR2 sequences are GEAIGNYY and EKD. The CDR3 has 15 amino acids. V gave up 1 base and J gave up 0 bases, with 11 bases separating them. The CDR3, as DNA: TGTGCCTGTGACACTTTGGGGATGAACACCGATAAACTCATCTTT. It encodes CACDTLGMNTDKLIF.

By share, this clone ranks as medium-sized. The same CDR3 arises from other DNA sequences in this sample as well. The chain combines TRDV2 with TRDJ3; 10 nucleotides agree with TRDD3. The CDR3 consists of 19 residues. V lost 1 base, J lost 0 bases, and 5 bases stayed unmatched. CDR1 is GEAIGNYY, CDR2 EKD, per germline. CDR3 bases: TGTGCCTGTGACACGACTGGGGGATCCAGCTCCTGGGACACCCGACAGATGTTTTTC. Translation: CACDTTGGSSSWDTRQMFF.

The chain is built from TRDV2 and TRDJ3, with 10 bases lining up with TRDD3. From germline, CDR1 is GEAIGNYY and CDR2 EKD. The length of the CDR3 is 23 residues. J lost 0 bases, V lost 1 base, and 17 bases had no gene match. The CDR3 here is CACDTLTAGDTRKSSWDTRQMFF. CDR3 nucleotide sequence: TGTGCCTGTGACACTCTTACTGCGGGGGATACGAGAAAAAGCTCCTGGGACACCCGACAGATGTTTTTC.

By share of the sample, this clone is medium-sized. The chain couples TRDV2 to TRDJ1, with no clear D. The CDR3 has 15 residues. The germline V gene encodes CDR1 GEAIGNYY and CDR2 EKD. With 0 bases removed from V and 5 bases from J, the gap between germline ends came to 15 bases. DNA for the CDR3: TGTGCCTGTGACACCGTATCGAGAGAGAGGGATAAACTCATCTTT. Its protein product is CACDTVSRERDKLIF.

The CDR3 loop is CACDTMGDTRGTDKLIF. The CDR3 DNA sequence: TGTGCCTGTGACACCATGGGGGATACGCGGGGGACCGATAAACTCATCTTT. This chain connects TRDV2 to TRDJ1, with TRDD3 matching 11 bases. J was trimmed by 2 bases and V by 0 bases; bases with no gene match: 7. Germline V gene lookup returns CDR1 GEAIGNYY and CDR2 EKD. There are 17 residues in the CDR3.

Comments on this clone: This may arise from a read error, as a much more abundant clone is one base away. This same CDR3 is encoded by further DNA sequences in the sample. This chain connects TRDV2 to TRDJ1, with 13 bases that match TRDD3. This CDR3 has 18 amino acids. Germline V gene sequence: CDR1 GEAIGNYY, CDR2 EKD. V dropped 0 bases and J dropped 6; count of bases not matched to a gene: 12. The CDR3 coding sequence is TGTGCCTGTGACACCGTTACTGGGGGATACGCCCTAGAGAATAAACTCATCTTT. Translating gives CACDTVTGGYALENKLIF.

Judged by abundance, this clone is large. The genes are TRDV2 and TRDJ2; D possibly corresponds to TRDD3 (6 bases). This CDR3 contains 15 residues. Germline V CDR1 and CDR2: GEAIGNYY, EKD. Trimming shortened V by 1 base and J by 4 bases, and 12 bases separated the two germline ends. CDR3 loop: CACDTLGSRTAQLFF. Here the CDR3 DNA reads TGTGCCTGTGACACTCTGGGGAGTCGGACAGCACAACTCTTCTTT.

This clone was counted a few times. A much larger clone is a single base away; this may be a read error. This CDR3 is also generated by other DNA sequences in the sample. V is TRDV2 and J is TRDJ3; the match to TRDD3 covers 12 bases. CDR3 length equals 19 residues. CDR1 GEAIGNYY and CDR2 EKD come from the germline V gene. CDR3 region: CACDPVLGDTSWDTRQMFF. The CDR3 region has the DNA TGTGCCTGTGACCCCGTACTGGGGGATACTTCCTGGGACACCCGGCAGATGTTTTTC.

In regard to this clone: The translation of this DNA and the TCRdb protein of a much larger clone differ at residue 14, probably owing to a read error; the protein shown here is translated from the DNA. The genes are TRDV2 and TRDJ1; 8 bases are a match to TRDD3. This CDR3 contains 16 residues. The germline V gene encodes CDR1 GEAIGNYY and CDR2 EKD. The CDR3 sequence is CACDTGFGDTHPKPIF. Written as DNA, the CDR3 is TGTGCCTGTGACACCGGTTTCGGGGATACCCACCCTAAACCCATCTTT.

This clone was counted between two and nine times. The chain links TRDV2 to TRDJ1; D is unresolved. Trimming removed 0 bases at V and 2 bases at J, with 12 bases between. Germline V lookup: CDR1 GEAIGNYY, CDR2 EKD. The CDR3 is 15 amino acids. For the CDR3, the DNA is TGTGCCTGTGACACCGTTCCGGGAGGGACCGATAAACTCATCTTT. Translating gives CACDTVPGGTDKLIF.

Details on this clone: In the same sample, other DNA sequences code for this CDR3. This chain connects TRDV2 to TRDJ3, with D tentatively TRDD3 (5 bases). Germline V lookup: CDR1 GEAIGNYY, CDR2 EKD. With 0 bases removed from V and 0 bases from J, the gap between germline ends came to 14 bases. This CDR3 has 19 residues. CDR3 nucleotide sequence: TGTGCCTGTGACACCGCGGGGGGCCCGAGCTCCTGGGACACCCGACAGATGTTTTTC. Protein product: CACDTAGGPSSWDTRQMFF.

The table lists this clone with a few counts. This may be a read error: a much more frequent sequence differs by one nucleotide. The chain is built from TRDV2 and TRDJ1; 8 bases map to TRDD2. V lost 0 bases to trimming and J lost 1 base; unmatched junction nucleotides: 12. The CDR3 has 18 residues. Germline V gives CDR1 GEAIGNYY, CDR2 EKD. In DNA form, the CDR3 reads TGTGCCTGTGACACCGCTTCCTACATGGGTGCGGGCACCGATAAACTCATCTTT. Residues: CACDTASYMGAGTDKLIF.

This clone was detected only a few times. The chain combines TRDV2 with TRDJ1, with 7 bases lining up with TRDD3. Germline V gene data show CDR1 as GEAIGNYY and CDR2 as EKD. The junction had 16 bases not matched to a gene; V was cut back by 3 bases and J by 7 bases. This CDR3 has 16 amino acids. CDR3 in DNA: TGTGCCTGTGACCCAGTTACCCTGGGGGGCTCGTCTAAACTCATCTTT. Translating it yields CACDPVTLGGSSKLIF.

This clone was seen more than once but under ten times. The chain has TRDV2 and TRDJ1; weak D call: TRDD3 (6 bases). Germline V gives CDR1 GEAIGNYY, CDR2 EKD. The CDR3 runs 23 residues. Trimming took off 1 base at V and 2 bases at J, with 37 bases between the two ends. CDR3 coding DNA: TGTGCCTGTGACACAATGCCCACCTTACTGGGACTCCAAGGGGGAGCAGGGACCGATAAACTCATCTTT. This sequence encodes CACDTMPTLLGLQGGAGTDKLIF.

Remarks on this clone: A junction boundary mismatches the germline segment, possibly from a read error. V is TRDV2 and J is TRDJ1, with 9 bases aligning to TRDD3. Germline V gene data show CDR1 as GEAIGNYY and CDR2 as EKD. CDR3 size: 22 residues. Here the CDR3 DNA reads TGTGCCTGTGACTCAATGGGCTCCGTCCCTACTGGGGGAGTACCTTACACCTATAAACTCATCTTT. It yields the protein CACDSMGSVPTGGVPYTYKLIF.

With regard to this clone: One base away lies a much larger clone, so this may be a sequencing read error. The chain couples TRDV2 to TRDJ3; weak D call: TRDD2 (6 bases). This CDR3 has 20 amino acids. V lost 0 bases to trimming and J lost 0 bases, with 17 bases between them. Germline CDR1 reads GEAIGNYY; CDR2 reads EKD. This CDR3 reads CACDTAGTFQSSWDTRQMFF. The CDR3 DNA is TGTGCCTGTGACACCGCAGGGACCTTCCAGAGCTCCTGGGACACCCGACAGATGTTTTTC.

This clone was observed a handful of times. The J gene is TRDJ1, the V gene TRDV2; D is undetermined. The CDR3 has 16 residues. Germline CDR1 reads GEAIGNYY; CDR2 reads EKD. Trimming stripped 3 bases from V and 2 bases from J, with 18 bases between. The CDR3 DNA reads as TGTGCCTGTGACCCTCCAGTTAATATAGGGACCGATAAACTCATCTTT. Protein sequence: CACDPPVNIGTDKLIF.

A remark on this clone: TCRdb has a much larger clone's protein, which differs at residue 6 from the translation of this DNA, likely because of a read error; what is shown is the protein translated from the DNA. This chain joins TRDV2 and TRDJ1; a possible D gene is TRDD3 (5 bases). The CDR3 spans 16 residues. Trimming removed 2 bases at V and 0 bases at J, with 15 bases between. Germline V CDR1 and CDR2: GEAIGNYY, EKD. The CDR3 loop is CACDIPGTPNTDKLIF. CDR3 bases: TGTGCCTGTGACATCCCGGGGACACCGAACACCGATAAACTCATCTTT.

This clone appeared a few times. With a far larger clone one base away, a read error is the likely cause. This specimen includes other DNA sequences encoding the same CDR3. The V gene is TRDV2, the J gene TRDJ1; D is possibly TRDD3 (5 bases). Trimming removed 1 base from V and 0 bases from J, with 17 bases in between. Germline-derived CDR1 and CDR2 are GEAIGNYY and EKD. This CDR3 comprises 17 residues. For the CDR3, the DNA is TGTGCCTGTGACACTGTTTCTAGGGGACTCCACACCGATAAACTCATCTTT. Translated: CACDTVSRGLHTDKLIF.

Points on this clone: A read error may be the cause here, since a much bigger clone is one base away. Other nucleotide sequences in the sample specify the same CDR3. V is TRDV2 and J is TRDJ3; 8 bases are a match to TRDD3. CDR3 size: 18 residues. Germline CDR1 reads GEAIGNYY; CDR2 reads EKD. The J segment lost 2 bases and the V segment lost 2 bases, leaving 7 bases of the junction unmatched. The chain's CDR3 is CACDNTGGYAWDTRQMFF. CDR3 coding DNA: TGTGCCTGTGACAATACTGGGGGGTACGCCTGGGACACCCGACAGATGTTTTTC.

Note on this clone: This may stem from a read error, because a much larger clone lies one nucleotide away. This CDR3 is also generated by other DNA sequences in the sample. This sequence joins TRDV2 and TRDJ1, with D possibly being TRDD3 (6 bases). Deletions cut 0 bases from V and 5 bases from J, with 21 bases between. The V gene's germline CDR1 is GEAIGNYY and CDR2 EKD. The CDR3 runs to 17 residues. This CDR3 reads CACDTLVTGESTDKLIF. DNA for the CDR3: TGTGCCTGTGACACCCTCGTCACGGGGGAGTCCACTGATAAACTCATCTTT.